A single sample is the source of the 14 T cell receptor beta chains below, sequenced in a study of long-term antiretroviral therapy in people with HIV. The assay used was immunoSEQ (version v3.0), run at survey level. Assay: immunoSEQ multiplex PCR; the TCRdb copy retains only in-frame clones and omits some. The table shows about 17,000 clones, with approximately 82% occurring only once. The specimen comprised unsorted PBMCs, sampled 0.3 years before starting antiretroviral therapy. All receptors come from a man aged 50 to 60 with HIV.

The gene calls are TRBV30 and TRBJ1-2; no definite D call. The CDR3 is made up of 11 amino acids. Trimming left V 4 bases short and J 8 bases short, with 11 bases between. Germline lookup yields CDR1 GTSNPN and CDR2 SVGIG (reference sequence). CDR3 nucleotides: TGTGCCTGGAACTATATTTCCGGCTACACCTTC. Its protein is CAWNYISGYTF.

The CDR3 bases are TGTGCCAGCAGTGGCGGGACAGGGAGGGAAAAACTGTTTTTT. Protein product: CASSGGTGREKLFF. The gene calls are TRBV2 and TRBJ1-4, with 9 bases fitting TRBD1. The germline CDR1 and CDR2 sequences are SNHLY and FYNNEI. Trimming cost V 4 bases and J 8 bases; bases outside gene matches: 5. The CDR3 length is 14 residues.

V gene TRBV6-4 combines with J gene TRBJ1-2, with D unresolved. This CDR3 contains 13 residues. In germline, CDR1 is MRHNA, CDR2 SNTAGT. V was clipped by 2 bases and J by 6 bases, with 10 bases between them. The CDR3 DNA reads as TGTGCCAGCAGTGACCGGGAGGGAGATGGCTACACCTTC. It yields the protein CASSDREGDGYTF.

This clone was counted only a few times. V usage is TRBV6-1 and J usage is TRBJ1-6, with unresolved D. Trimming pared 4 bases from V and 7 bases from J, leaving 11 bases between. CDR1 is MNHNS, CDR2 SASEGT, per germline. The length of the CDR3 is 14 residues. The DNA of the CDR3 is TGTGCCAGCAGTGGACGGAGCCTAAATTCACCCCTCCACTTT. It encodes CASSGRSLNSPLHF.

The chain combines TRBV19 with TRBJ1-2; possible D gene TRBD1, 6 bases. This CDR3 is 15 amino acids long. The V end was cut by 3 bases, the J end by 3 bases, with 14 bases between. Per germline, CDR1 LNHDA and CDR2 SQIVND (reference sequence). Written as DNA, the CDR3 is TGTGCCAGTAGTATGACTTTACAGGGACACTATGGCTACACCTTC. This translates into CASSMTLQGHYGYTF.

The chain uses TRBV28 and TRBJ1-2; D is possibly TRBD1 (6 bases). Per the germline V gene, CDR1 is MDHEN and CDR2 is SYDVKM. The CDR3 is 13 amino acids. With 2 bases removed from V and 4 bases from J, the gap between germline ends came to 8 bases. The CDR3: CASSLEQGYGYTF. Written as DNA, the CDR3 is TGTGCCAGCAGTTTAGAACAGGGCTATGGCTACACCTTC.

There are a few counts of this clone. The chain is built from TRBV7-6 and TRBJ1-3; D ambiguous. V lost 8 bases and J 0 bases, leaving 8 bases between the germline ends. CDR3 length equals 13 residues. CDR1 is SGHVS, CDR2 FNYEAQ, per germline. Here the CDR3 DNA reads TGTGCCAGCGTCCCCTTCTCTGGAAACACCATATATTTT. Encoded protein: CASVPFSGNTIYF.

The gene calls are TRBV9 and TRBJ1-1, with D maybe TRBD1 (5 bases). V lost 0 bases, J lost 1 base, and 13 bases lay in between. The V gene's germline CDR1 is SGDLS and CDR2 YYNGEE. There are 16 residues in the CDR3. The CDR3 sequence: CASSVVTGLGNTEAFF. CDR3 nucleotide sequence: TGTGCCAGCAGCGTAGTTACAGGTTTGGGGAACACTGAAGCTTTCTTT.

CDR3 loop: CASRDGQVYEQYF. The CDR3 DNA reads as TGTGCCAGCAGGGACGGACAAGTCTACGAGCAGTACTTC. The chain joins TRBV27 to TRBJ2-7; D might be TRBD1 (5 bases). The CDR3 loop spans 13 amino acids. V was trimmed by 6 bases and J by 3 bases, leaving 12 bases between them. Per the germline V gene, CDR1 is MNHEY and CDR2 is SMNVEV (reference sequence).

The V and J genes are TRBV5-1 and TRBJ1-1; 7 bases line up with TRBD1. The CDR3 runs 13 residues. The V gene's germline CDR1 is SGHRS and CDR2 YFSETQ. V shed 5 bases and J 5 bases; nucleotides not matched to a gene: 6. The CDR3 nucleotides read TGCGCCAGCAGTCAACAGGGGAAGACTGAAGCTTTCTTT. Its protein product is CASSQQGKTEAFF.

V usage is TRBV7-6 and J usage is TRBJ2-7, with D maybe TRBD1 (5 bases). Germline CDR1 SGHVS, CDR2 FNYEAQ. CDR3 length equals 15 residues. V was cut by 5 bases and J by 2 bases, with 16 bases left in between. The CDR3 region is CASSQGSQWPYEQYF. DNA for the CDR3: TGTGCCAGCAGCCAGGGATCGCAGTGGCCCTACGAGCAGTACTTC.

The chain joins TRBV19 to TRBJ2-7; D not resolved. Germline loops: CDR1 LNHDA, CDR2 SQIVND (reference sequence). The CDR3 is 14 amino acids. Trimming removed 4 bases at V and 6 bases at J, with 16 bases between. DNA of the CDR3: TGTGCCAGTAGTAACAATGCCCTTTGGGGCGAGCAGTACTTC. Amino acid sequence: CASSNNALWGEQYF.

Notes on this clone: The same CDR3 also results from other DNA sequences found in this sample. This rearrangement joins TRBV27 to TRBJ1-6, with a weak D call TRBD1 (5 bases). V was shortened by 1 base and J by 7 bases, with 8 bases between the two germline ends. The CDR3 consists of 14 residues. CDR1 and CDR2 (germline): MNHEY, SMNVEV (reference sequence). The CDR3 here is CASSLFGGNSPLHF. The DNA for the CDR3 is TGTGCCAGCAGTTTATTTGGGGGGAATTCACCCCTCCACTTT.

The V gene is TRBV19, the J gene TRBJ2-7, with D possibly TRBD1 on 6 matching bases. The CDR3 consists of 13 residues. Per germline, CDR1 LNHDA and CDR2 SQIVND (reference sequence). Trimming cost V 6 bases and J 5 bases, with 14 bases left between them. The CDR3 nucleotides are TGTGCCAGTAGGGGGACACGGTCGGACGAGCAGTACTTC. It encodes CASRGTRSDEQYF.